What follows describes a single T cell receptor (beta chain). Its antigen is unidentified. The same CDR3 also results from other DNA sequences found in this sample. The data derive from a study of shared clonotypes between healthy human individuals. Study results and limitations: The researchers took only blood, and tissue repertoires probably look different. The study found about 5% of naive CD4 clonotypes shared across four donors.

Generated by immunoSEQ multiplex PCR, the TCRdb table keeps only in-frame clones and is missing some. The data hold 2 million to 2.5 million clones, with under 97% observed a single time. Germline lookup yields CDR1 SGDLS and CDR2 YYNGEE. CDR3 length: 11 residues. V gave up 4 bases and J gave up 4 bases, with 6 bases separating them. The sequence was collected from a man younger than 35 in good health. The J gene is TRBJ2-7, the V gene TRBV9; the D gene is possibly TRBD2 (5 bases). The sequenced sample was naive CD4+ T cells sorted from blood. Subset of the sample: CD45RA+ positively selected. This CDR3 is CASSRGYEQYF. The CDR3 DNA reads TGTGCCAGCAGCCGCGGGTACGAGCAGTACTTC.